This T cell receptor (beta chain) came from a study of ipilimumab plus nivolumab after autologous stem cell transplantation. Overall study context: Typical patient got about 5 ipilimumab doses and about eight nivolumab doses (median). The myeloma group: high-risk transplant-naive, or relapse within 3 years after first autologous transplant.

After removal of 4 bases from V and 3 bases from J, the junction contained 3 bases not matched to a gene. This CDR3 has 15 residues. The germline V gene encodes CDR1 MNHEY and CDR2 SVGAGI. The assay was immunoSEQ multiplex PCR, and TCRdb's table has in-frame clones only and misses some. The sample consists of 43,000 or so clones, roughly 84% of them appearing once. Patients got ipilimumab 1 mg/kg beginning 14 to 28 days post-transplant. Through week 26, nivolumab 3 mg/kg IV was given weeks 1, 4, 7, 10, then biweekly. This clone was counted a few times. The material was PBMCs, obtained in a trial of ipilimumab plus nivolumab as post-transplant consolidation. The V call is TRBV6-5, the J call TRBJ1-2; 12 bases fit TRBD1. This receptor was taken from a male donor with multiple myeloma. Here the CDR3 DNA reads TGTGCCAGCAGTTCCCGGGACAGGGGGCACTATGGCTACACCTTC. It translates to CASSSRDRGHYGYTF.